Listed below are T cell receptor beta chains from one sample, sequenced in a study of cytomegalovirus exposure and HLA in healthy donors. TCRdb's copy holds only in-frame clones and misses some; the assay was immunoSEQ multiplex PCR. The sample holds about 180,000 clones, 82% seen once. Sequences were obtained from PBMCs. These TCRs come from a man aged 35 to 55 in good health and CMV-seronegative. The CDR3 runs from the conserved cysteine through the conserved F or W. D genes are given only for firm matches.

CDR3: CASSSPGQGGTEAFF; D: TRBD1; V: TRBV28; length: 15
CDR3: CASSPQGVNYGYTF; D: TRBD1; V: TRBV6-4; length: 14
CDR3: CASSPGQGAQGNEKLFF; D: TRBD1; V: TRBV5-4; length: 17
CDR3: CASKRRLSGNTIYF; D: NA; V: TRBV21-1; length: 14
CDR3: CASSWGIGLRSYEQYF; D: NA; V: TRBV28; length: 16
CDR3: CASSRWDIAKNIQYF; D: NA; V: TRBV5-6; length: 15
CDR3: CASSLLRDEQYF; D: NA; V: TRBV5-1; length: 12
CDR3: CSATLAGVYSYEQYF; D: TRBD2; V: TRBV29-1; length: 15
CDR3: CAISESEADTQYF; D: NA; V: TRBV10-3; length: 13
CDR3: CASSPRDRVGDTQYF; D: TRBD1; V: TRBV4-2; length: 15
CDR3: CASRTTNTGELFF; D: NA; V: TRBV6-5; length: 13
CDR3: CASSQSWSEQFF; D: NA; V: TRBV4-3; length: 12
CDR3: CASSPRQGGTGELFF; D: TRBD1; V: TRBV18; length: 15
CDR3: CARSRGGGERYEQYF; D: NA; V: TRBV21-1; length: 15
CDR3: CASSRQAQETQYF; D: NA; V: TRBV7-9; length: 13
CDR3: CAISEPGGLGYGYTF; D: TRBD1; V: TRBV10-3; length: 15
CDR3: CAWSEQGASNQPQHF; D: NA; V: TRBV30; length: 15
CDR3: CASSLGDSREKLFF; D: TRBD1; V: TRBV5-1; length: 14
CDR3: CASSFSGIEQFF; D: NA; V: TRBV7-2; length: 12
CDR3: CASSWTGNTEAFF; D: TRBD1; V: TRBV6-1; length: 13
CDR3: CASSLKGRLGIVDPGELFF; D: NA; V: TRBV7-3; length: 19
CDR3: CASSLDGPYQPQHF; D: NA; V: TRBV11-2; length: 14
CDR3: CASSYQPGQRATNEKLFF; D: TRBD1; V: TRBV11-1; length: 18
CDR3: CASSLSRANEKLFF; D: NA; V: TRBV13; length: 14
CDR3: CASSQNPGTNTGELFF; D: NA; V: TRBV5-1; length: 16
CDR3: CASSLGDRVPYGYTF; D: TRBD1; V: TRBV7-2; length: 15
CDR3: CASSAQGDQPQHF; D: TRBD1; V: TRBV5-4; length: 13
CDR3: CASRTGGPRETQYF; D: TRBD2; V: TRBV27; length: 14
CDR3: CASSFARGAAEFGNTIYF; D: NA; V: TRBV5-1; length: 18
CDR3: CASSFPGLAGSLRTDTQYF; D: TRBD2; V: TRBV28; length: 19
CDR3: CASSHLGRNTGELFF; D: NA; V: TRBV4-3; length: 15
CDR3: CASSESLAGGRYGELFF; D: TRBD2; V: TRBV25-1; length: 17
CDR3: CASSEVQESPLHF; D: NA; V: TRBV5-1; length: 13
CDR3: CASSDMTRETQYF; D: NA; V: TRBV6-1; length: 13
CDR3: CASSFRGEETQYF; D: TRBD2; V: TRBV27; length: 13
CDR3: CASSLAGSTYEQYF; D: NA; V: TRBV5-4; length: 14
CDR3: CASSLTSEEQFF; D: TRBD2; V: TRBV5-1; length: 12
CDR3: CASSVGLVGDNEQFF; D: TRBD2; V: TRBV9; length: 15
CDR3: CASSFGPTGNEKLFF; D: NA; V: TRBV11-3; length: 15
CDR3: CASSQGVKGESYNEQFF; D: NA; V: TRBV4-3; length: 17
CDR3: CSVPGQGFAEAFF; D: TRBD1; V: TRBV29-1; length: 13
CDR3: CASSFNGLGYQETQYF; D: TRBD2; V: TRBV7-2; length: 16
CDR3: CASSFFDRGGSPLHF; D: TRBD1; V: TRBV28; length: 15
CDR3: CASSVSGTGTEAFF; D: TRBD1; V: TRBV9; length: 14
CDR3: CASRPTSGVHGYTF; D: NA; V: TRBV27; length: 14
CDR3: CAWSVSWGGETTDTQYF; D: NA; V: TRBV30; length: 17
CDR3: CASSPQRGTGELFF; D: NA; V: TRBV4-3; length: 14
CDR3: CASILGQGDTQYF; D: TRBD1; V: TRBV6-1; length: 13
CDR3: CASSFKGGRQYF; D: NA; V: TRBV28; length: 12
CDR3: CASSVRTALTYEQYF; D: NA; V: TRBV6-1; length: 15
CDR3: CASKKEQGVYNEQFF; D: TRBD1; V: TRBV2; length: 15
CDR3: CASSWGTGRSSYEQYF; D: TRBD1; V: TRBV28; length: 16
CDR3: CSVVDSLNTEAFF; D: NA; V: TRBV29-1; length: 13
CDR3: CTSSQEASNQPQHF; D: NA; V: TRBV1; length: 14
CDR3: CAGLTTAGLQETQYF; D: TRBD2; V: TRBV7-9; length: 15